The T cell receptor beta chain under discussion was sequenced for a study of shared clonotypes between healthy human individuals. Study results and caveats: Sharing of clonotypes among donors was expected to vary with sequencing depth. Across several donors, naive CD4 shared around 5.3%, naive CD8 over 3%, memory CD4 less than 2.5%, memory CD8 about 0.4%.

Only in-frame clones appear in the TCRdb table, and some are missing; sequencing was by immunoSEQ multiplex PCR. The table has about 660,000 clones, approximately 79% seen once. This CDR3 spans 13 amino acids. V gave up 5 bases and J gave up 6 bases; unmatched junction bases: 3. Germline V gives CDR1 SNHLY, CDR2 FYNNEI. As regards this clone: Its specificity is not known.

This receptor was taken from a woman in her 30s in good health. The sample taken for sequencing was memory CD4+ T cells sorted from blood. Subset indicated: CD45RA-negative fraction. V and J are TRBV2 and TRBJ2-7, with 11 bases that match TRBD1. CDR3 in DNA: TGTGCCAGCAGTTGGACAGGGGGCGGCGAGCAGTACTTC. As protein: CASSWTGGGEQYF.